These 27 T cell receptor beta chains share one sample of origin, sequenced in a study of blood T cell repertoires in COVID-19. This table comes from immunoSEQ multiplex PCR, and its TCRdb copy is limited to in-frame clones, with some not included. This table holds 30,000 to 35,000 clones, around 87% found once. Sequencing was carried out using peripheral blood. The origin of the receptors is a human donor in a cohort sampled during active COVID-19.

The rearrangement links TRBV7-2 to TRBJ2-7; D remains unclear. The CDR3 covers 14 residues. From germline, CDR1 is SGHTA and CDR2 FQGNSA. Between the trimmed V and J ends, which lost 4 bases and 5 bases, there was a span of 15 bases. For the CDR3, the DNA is TGTGCCAGCAGCTCCGGGTTTGGCTGGGACGAGCAGTACTTC. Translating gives CASSSGFGWDEQYF.

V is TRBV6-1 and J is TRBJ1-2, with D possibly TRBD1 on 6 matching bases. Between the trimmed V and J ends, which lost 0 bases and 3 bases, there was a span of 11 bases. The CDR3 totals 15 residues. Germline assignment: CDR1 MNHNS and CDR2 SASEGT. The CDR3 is CASSEAPGADYGYTF. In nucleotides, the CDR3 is TGTGCCAGCAGTGAAGCGCCAGGGGCGGACTATGGCTACACCTTC.

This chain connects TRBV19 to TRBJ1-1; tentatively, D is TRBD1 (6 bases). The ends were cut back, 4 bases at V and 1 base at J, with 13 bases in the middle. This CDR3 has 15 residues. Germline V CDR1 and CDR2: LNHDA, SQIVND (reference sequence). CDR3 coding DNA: TGTGCCAGTAGTAATGGACAGAGCCCGAACACTGAAGCTTTCTTT. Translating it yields CASSNGQSPNTEAFF.

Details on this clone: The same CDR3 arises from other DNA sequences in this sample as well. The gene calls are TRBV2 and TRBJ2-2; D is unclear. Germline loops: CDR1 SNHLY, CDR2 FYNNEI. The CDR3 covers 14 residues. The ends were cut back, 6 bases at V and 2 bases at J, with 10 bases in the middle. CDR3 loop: CASSLEVNTGELFF. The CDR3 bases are TGTGCCAGCAGCTTAGAAGTCAACACCGGGGAGCTGTTTTTT.

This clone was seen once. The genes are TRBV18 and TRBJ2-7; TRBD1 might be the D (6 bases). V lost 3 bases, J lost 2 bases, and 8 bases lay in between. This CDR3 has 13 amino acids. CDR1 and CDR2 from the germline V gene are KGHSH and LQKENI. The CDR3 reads CASSPGTTYEQYF. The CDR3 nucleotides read TGTGCCAGCTCACCCGGGACAACCTACGAGCAGTACTTC.

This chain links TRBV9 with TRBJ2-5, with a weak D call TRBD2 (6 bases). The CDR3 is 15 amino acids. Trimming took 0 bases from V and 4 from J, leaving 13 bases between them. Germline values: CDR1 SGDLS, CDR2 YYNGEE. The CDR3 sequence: CASSVGSRRGETQYF. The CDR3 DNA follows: TGTGCCAGCAGCGTAGGGAGTCGGAGGGGAGAGACCCAGTACTTC.

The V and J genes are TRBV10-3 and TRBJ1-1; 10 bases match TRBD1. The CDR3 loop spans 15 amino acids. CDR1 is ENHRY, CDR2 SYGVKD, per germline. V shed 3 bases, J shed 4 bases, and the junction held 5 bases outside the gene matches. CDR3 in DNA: TGTGCCATCAGTGACCCAGGACAGGGGGTCACTGAAGCTTTCTTT. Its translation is CAISDPGQGVTEAFF.

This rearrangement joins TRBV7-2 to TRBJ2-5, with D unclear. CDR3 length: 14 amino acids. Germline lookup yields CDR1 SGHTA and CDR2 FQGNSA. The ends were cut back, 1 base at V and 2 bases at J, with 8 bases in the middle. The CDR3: CASSLVAEQETQYF. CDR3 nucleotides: TGTGCCAGCAGCTTAGTGGCGGAACAAGAGACCCAGTACTTC.

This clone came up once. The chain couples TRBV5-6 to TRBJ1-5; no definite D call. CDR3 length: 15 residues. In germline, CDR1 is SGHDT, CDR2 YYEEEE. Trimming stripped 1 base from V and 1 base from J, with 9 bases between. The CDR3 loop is CASSLFRRSNQPQHF. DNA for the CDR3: TGTGCCAGCAGCTTGTTTCGGAGGAGCAATCAGCCCCAGCATTTT.

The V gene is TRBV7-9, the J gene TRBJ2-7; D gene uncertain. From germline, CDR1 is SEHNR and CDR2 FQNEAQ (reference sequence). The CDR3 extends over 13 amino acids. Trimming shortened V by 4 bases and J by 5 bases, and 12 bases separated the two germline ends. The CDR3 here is CASSSRGLHEQYF. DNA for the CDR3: TGTGCCAGCAGCTCCCGCGGCTTGCACGAGCAGTACTTC.

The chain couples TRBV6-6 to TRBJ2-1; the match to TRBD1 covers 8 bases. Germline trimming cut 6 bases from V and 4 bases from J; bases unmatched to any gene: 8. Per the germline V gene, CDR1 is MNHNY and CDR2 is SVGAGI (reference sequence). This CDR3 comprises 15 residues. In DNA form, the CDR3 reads TGTGCCAGCAGCCTACAGGGGGAGCTTTACAATGAGCAGTTCTTC. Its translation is CASSLQGELYNEQFF.

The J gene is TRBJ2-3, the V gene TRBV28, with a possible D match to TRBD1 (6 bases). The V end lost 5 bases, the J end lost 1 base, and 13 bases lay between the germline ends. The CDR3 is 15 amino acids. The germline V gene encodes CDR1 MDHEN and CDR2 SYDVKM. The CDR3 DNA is TGTGCCAGCAGTGTCACAGGGTCACGCACAGATACGCAGTATTTT. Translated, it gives CASSVTGSRTDTQYF.

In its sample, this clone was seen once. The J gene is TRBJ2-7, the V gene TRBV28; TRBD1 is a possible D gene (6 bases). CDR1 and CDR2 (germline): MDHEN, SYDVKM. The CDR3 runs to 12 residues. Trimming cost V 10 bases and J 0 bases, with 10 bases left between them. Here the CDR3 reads CATGQRSYEQYF. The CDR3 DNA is TGTGCCACAGGACAGCGCTCCTACGAGCAGTACTTC.

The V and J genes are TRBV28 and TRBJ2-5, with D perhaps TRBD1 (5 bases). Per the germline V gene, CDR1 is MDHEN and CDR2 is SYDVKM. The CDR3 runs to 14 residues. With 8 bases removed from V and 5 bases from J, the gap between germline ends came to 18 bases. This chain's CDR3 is CASGLVRAGETQYF. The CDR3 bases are TGTGCCAGCGGCCTGGTCAGGGCAGGGGAGACCCAGTACTTC.

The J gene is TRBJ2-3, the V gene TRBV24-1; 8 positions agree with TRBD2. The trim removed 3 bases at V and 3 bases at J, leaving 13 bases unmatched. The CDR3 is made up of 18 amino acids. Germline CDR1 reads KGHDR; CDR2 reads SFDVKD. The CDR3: CATSDPRPTSVGTDTQYF. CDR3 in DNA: TGTGCCACCAGTGATCCTCGGCCGACTAGCGTCGGTACAGATACGCAGTATTTT.

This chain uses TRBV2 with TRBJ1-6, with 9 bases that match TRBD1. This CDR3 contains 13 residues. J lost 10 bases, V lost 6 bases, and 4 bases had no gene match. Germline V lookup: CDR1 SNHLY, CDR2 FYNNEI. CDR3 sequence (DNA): TGTGCCAGCAGGGACAGGGGCGGCTCACCCCTCCACTTT. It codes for CASRDRGGSPLHF.

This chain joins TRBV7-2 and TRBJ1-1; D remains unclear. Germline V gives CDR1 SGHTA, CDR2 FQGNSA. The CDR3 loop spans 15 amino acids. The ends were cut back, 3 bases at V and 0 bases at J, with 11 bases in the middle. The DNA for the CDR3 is TGTGCCAGCAGCTTGGGAGGGCCTCTGAACACTGAAGCTTTCTTT. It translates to CASSLGGPLNTEAFF.

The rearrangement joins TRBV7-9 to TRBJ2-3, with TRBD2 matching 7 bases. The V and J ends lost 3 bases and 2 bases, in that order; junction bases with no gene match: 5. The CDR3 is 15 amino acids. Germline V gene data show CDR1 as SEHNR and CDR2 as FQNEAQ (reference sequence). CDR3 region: CASSLILADTDTQYF. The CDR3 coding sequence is TGTGCCAGCAGCTTGATCCTAGCGGACACAGATACGCAGTATTTT.

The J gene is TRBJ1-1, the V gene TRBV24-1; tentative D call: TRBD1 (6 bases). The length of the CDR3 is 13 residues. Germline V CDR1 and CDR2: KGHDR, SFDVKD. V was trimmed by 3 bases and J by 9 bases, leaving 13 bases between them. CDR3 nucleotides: TGTGCCACCAGTGATAGGGGGGGGAGAAAAGCTTTCTTT. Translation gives CATSDRGGRKAFF.

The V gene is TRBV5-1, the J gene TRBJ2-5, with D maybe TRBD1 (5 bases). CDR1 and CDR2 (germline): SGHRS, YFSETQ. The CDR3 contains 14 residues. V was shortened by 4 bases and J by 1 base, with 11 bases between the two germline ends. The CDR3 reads CASSPLGRQETQYF. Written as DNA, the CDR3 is TGCGCCAGCAGCCCCCTGGGGCGCCAAGAGACCCAGTACTTC.

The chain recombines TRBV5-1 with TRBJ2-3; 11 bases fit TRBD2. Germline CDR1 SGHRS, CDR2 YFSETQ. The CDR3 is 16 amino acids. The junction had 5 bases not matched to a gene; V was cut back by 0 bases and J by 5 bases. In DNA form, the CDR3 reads TGCGCCAGCAGCTTGGGGCTAGCGGGGGGTGTAGATACGCAGTATTTT. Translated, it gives CASSLGLAGGVDTQYF.

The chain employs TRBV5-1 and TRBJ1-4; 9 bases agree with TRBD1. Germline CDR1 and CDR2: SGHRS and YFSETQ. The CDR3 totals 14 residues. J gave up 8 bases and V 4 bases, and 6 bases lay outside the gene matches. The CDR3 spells CASSTGTGREKLFF. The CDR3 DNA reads TGCGCCAGCAGCACCGGGACAGGGAGGGAAAAACTGTTTTTT.

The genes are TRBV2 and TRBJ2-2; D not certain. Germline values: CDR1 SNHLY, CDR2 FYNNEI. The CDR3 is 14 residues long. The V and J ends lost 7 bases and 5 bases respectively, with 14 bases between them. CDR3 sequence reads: CASTLARGTGELFF. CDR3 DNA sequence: TGTGCCAGCACCCTGGCTCGCGGAACCGGGGAGCTGTTTTTT.

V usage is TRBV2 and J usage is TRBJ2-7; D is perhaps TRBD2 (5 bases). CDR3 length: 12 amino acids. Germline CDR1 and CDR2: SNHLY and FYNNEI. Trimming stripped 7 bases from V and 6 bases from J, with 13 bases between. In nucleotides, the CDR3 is TGTGCCAGCACAAGGGAGACGGGCGAGCAGTACTTC. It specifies CASTRETGEQYF.

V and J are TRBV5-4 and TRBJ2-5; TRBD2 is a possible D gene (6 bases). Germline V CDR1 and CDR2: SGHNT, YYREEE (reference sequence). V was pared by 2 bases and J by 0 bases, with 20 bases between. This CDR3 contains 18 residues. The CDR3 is CASSFGGALLYYQETQYF. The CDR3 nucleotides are TGTGCCAGCAGCTTCGGCGGGGCCCTTCTTTATTACCAAGAGACCCAGTACTTC.

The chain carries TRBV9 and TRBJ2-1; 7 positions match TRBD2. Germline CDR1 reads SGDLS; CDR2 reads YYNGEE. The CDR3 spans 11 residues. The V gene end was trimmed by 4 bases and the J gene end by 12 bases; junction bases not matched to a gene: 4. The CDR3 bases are TGTGCCAGCAGCCGGGAGGCAGGGCAGTTCTTC. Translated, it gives CASSREAGQFF.

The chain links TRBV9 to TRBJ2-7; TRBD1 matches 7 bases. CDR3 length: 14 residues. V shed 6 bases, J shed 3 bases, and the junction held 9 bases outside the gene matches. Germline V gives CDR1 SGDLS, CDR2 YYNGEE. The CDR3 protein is CASTPGQRNYEQYF. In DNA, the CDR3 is TGTGCCAGCACCCCGGGACAGAGAAACTACGAGCAGTACTTC.